Below, 25 T cell receptor beta chains from the same sample are listed, as sequenced in a study of CD8 T cells in ankylosing spondylitis. Points from the study as a whole: Ankylosing spondylitis blood seemed to carry a telltale TCR beta motif made of roughly 8 highly homologous variants.

These TCRs' antigens remain unknown. From the 5' RACE reads, TCRdb called clonotypes with MiXCR, one entry per CDR3 protein. Of about 700,000 distinct CDR3 sequences listed, around a fifth are singletons. Source material: blood, either unsorted or a sorted T cell fraction (not recorded which). Receptors were obtained from a male donor with ankylosing spondylitis.

J is TRBJ2-5 and V is TRBV20-1, with TRBD1 identical over 10 bases. The CDR3 totals 15 residues. J was trimmed by 4 bases and V by 4 bases; bases with no gene match: 9. The germline V gene has CDR1 DFQATT and CDR2 SNEGSKA (reference sequence). The CDR3 here is CSANRDRGYRETQYF. The CDR3 DNA reads TGCAGTGCTAACCGGGACAGGGGTTATCGAGAGACCCAGTACTTC.

This sequence joins TRBV5-1 and TRBJ2-1, with D uncertain. CDR3 length: 13 amino acids. The germline gives CDR1 SGHRS, CDR2 YFSETQ. The V end was cut by 0 bases, the J end by 7 bases, with 8 bases between. The CDR3 loop reads CASSLDWVNEQFF. In nucleotides, the CDR3 is TGCGCCAGCAGCTTGGATTGGGTAAATGAGCAGTTCTTC.

The chain joins TRBV15 to TRBJ1-5; D remains unclear. CDR1 and CDR2 (germline): LNHNV, YYDKDF (reference sequence). The length of the CDR3 is 12 residues. Trimming left V 0 bases short and J 7 bases short, with 4 bases between. In DNA, the CDR3 is TGTGCCACCAGCAGAGATTGGCAGCCCCAGCATTTT. Translated: CATSRDWQPQHF.

This clonotype was recorded a few times. V usage is TRBV30 and J usage is TRBJ1-5; D unresolved. The CDR3 totals 15 residues. The germline CDR1 and CDR2 sequences are GTSNPN and SVGIG (reference sequence). The ends were cut back, 0 bases at V and 2 bases at J, with 11 bases in the middle. DNA for the CDR3: TGTGCCTGGAGTGTAGGAGCCCGGGGCAATCAGCCCCAGCATTTT. Translated, it gives CAWSVGARGNQPQHF.

This clonotype was recorded a few times. This sequence joins TRBV20-1 and TRBJ2-2; perhaps TRBD1 as D (6 bases). The germline V and J ends were trimmed by 3 bases and 6 bases, with 20 bases remaining between them. The CDR3 is 16 residues long. CDR1 and CDR2 (germline): DFQATT, SNEGSKA (reference sequence). The CDR3 loop reads CSASKSATGTSGELFF. The DNA for the CDR3 is TGCAGTGCTAGTAAATCTGCGACAGGAACCTCCGGGGAGCTGTTTTTT.

This chain uses TRBV27 with TRBJ1-5, with 7 bases that match TRBD1. The CDR3 sequence is 14 residues long. The germline V gene encodes CDR1 MNHEY and CDR2 SMNVEV (reference sequence). V trimming: 6 bases; J trimming: 3 bases; junction bases outside the gene matches: 5. The CDR3 sequence is CASSLDRNNQPQHF. The DNA for the CDR3 is TGTGCCAGCAGCCTGGACAGGAACAATCAGCCCCAGCATTTT.

This clonotype was picked up one time. The rearrangement links TRBV6-5 to TRBJ2-2; TRBD2 matches 11 bases. Trimming removed 8 bases from V and 8 bases from J; junction bases left unmatched: 10. The CDR3 is 15 amino acids. Germline V lookup: CDR1 MNHEY, CDR2 SVGAGI. CDR3 protein: CASQYRTSGSGELFF. In DNA, the CDR3 is TGTGCCAGCCAGTACCGAACTAGCGGGAGTGGGGAGCTGTTTTTT.

The V gene is TRBV7-9, the J gene TRBJ2-7; D not resolved. Trimming took 3 bases from V and 5 from J, leaving 8 bases between them. This CDR3 comprises 12 residues. Germline-derived CDR1 and CDR2 are SEHNR and FQNEAQ (reference sequence). The CDR3 sequence is CASSFGPNEQYF. The CDR3 DNA follows: TGTGCCAGCAGCTTTGGACCTAACGAGCAGTACTTC. Looking up the rest from reference TRBV7-9 and TRBJ2-7 gives the full variable domain: DTGVSQNPRHKITKRGQNVTFRCDPISEHNRLYWYRQTLGQGPEFLTYFQNEAQLEKSRLLSDRFSAERPKGSFSTLEIQRTEQGDSAMYLCASSFGPNEQYFGPGTRLTVT.

This clonotype was observed a handful of times. The chain joins TRBV28 to TRBJ2-1, with TRBD1 matching over 10 bases. Germline loops: CDR1 MDHEN, CDR2 SYDVKM. V lost 2 bases and J lost 7; bases outside the gene matches: 11. The CDR3 contains 17 residues. This chain's CDR3 is CASSLRAGQGGWNEQFF. For the CDR3, the DNA is TGTGCCAGCAGTTTAAGAGCCGGACAGGGGGGATGGAATGAGCAGTTCTTC.

In this sample, this clonotype turned up a few times. V usage is TRBV7-8 and J usage is TRBJ1-1; D is unresolved. Trimming removed 1 base from V and 6 bases from J, with 15 bases in between. Germline lookup yields CDR1 SGHVS and CDR2 FQNEAQ. The CDR3 is 15 amino acids. The CDR3 spells CASSLGKGIVPEAFF. The CDR3 DNA sequence: TGTGCCAGCAGCTTAGGGAAAGGGATCGTTCCTGAAGCTTTCTTT. Filled out from reference TRBV7-8 and TRBJ1-1, the complete variable domain reads GAGVSQSPRYKVAKRGQDVALRCDPISGHVSLFWYQQALGQGPEFLTYFQNEAQLDKSGLPSDRFFAERPEGSVSTLKIQRTQQEDSAVYLCASSLGKGIVPEAFFGQGTRLTVV.

The CDR3 DNA follows: TGTGCCAGCTGGGGGGGGCTCGGGGAGTATGGCTACACCTTC. Translating gives CASWGGLGEYGYTF. The genes are TRBV12-3 or TRBV12-4 and TRBJ1-2; tentative D call: TRBD1 (6 bases). CDR3 length: 14 amino acids. V lost 8 bases and J lost 5, with 18 bases in between.

Of note for this clonotype: One end of the junction is discordant with germline, which a read error may explain. This chain uses TRBV11-2 with TRBJ1-1; D is perhaps TRBD1 (5 bases). Per germline, CDR1 SGHAT and CDR2 FQNNGV. This CDR3 has 19 amino acids. CDR3 loop: CASSFPTGSGPEGNTEALF. CDR3 DNA: TGTGCCAGCAGCTTCCCCACAGGATCCGGCCCTGAAGGGAACACTGAAGCTCTCTTT.

Only one count was recorded for this clonotype. J is TRBJ1-1 and V is TRBV14; D unclear. V gave up 2 bases and J gave up 2 bases, with 9 bases separating them. The CDR3 contains 14 residues. Germline loops: CDR1 SGHDN, CDR2 FVKESK. The CDR3 is CASSQLSSNTEAFF. For the CDR3, the DNA is TGTGCCAGCAGCCAACTTTCTTCCAACACTGAAGCTTTCTTT.

This chain links TRBV27 with TRBJ2-6; 11 bases are shared with TRBD1. The CDR3 loop spans 19 amino acids. V lost 5 bases to trimming and J lost 0 bases; unmatched junction nucleotides: 9. Germline values: CDR1 MNHEY, CDR2 SMNVEV (reference sequence). CDR3 DNA: TGTGCCAGCAGTCTACGGACAGGGGGCCTCGGCTCTGGGGCCAACGTCCTGACTTTC. The encoded protein is CASSLRTGGLGSGANVLTF.

CDR3 in DNA: TGCAGTGCCTCGGGATGGCTGGGGAATTCACCCCTCCACTTT. Its protein product is CSASGWLGNSPLHF. The chain employs TRBV20-1 and TRBJ1-6; D unresolved. Trimming stripped 6 bases from V and 7 bases from J, with 16 bases between. There are 14 residues in the CDR3. Germline V gene lookup returns CDR1 DFQATT and CDR2 SNEGSKA (reference sequence).

This clonotype was counted a few times. The V gene is TRBV7-9, the J gene TRBJ2-2; weak D call: TRBD2 (6 bases). The CDR3 is 15 amino acids. CDR1 and CDR2 (germline): SEHNR, FQNEAQ (reference sequence). V was clipped by 3 bases and J by 5 bases, with 13 bases between them. CDR3 coding DNA: TGTGCCAGCAGCTTCGGTCTAGCGATTACCGGGGAGCTGTTTTTT. It yields the protein CASSFGLAITGELFF.

This clonotype was counted only a few times. V gene TRBV28 combines with J gene TRBJ2-7; D is possibly TRBD1 (6 bases). With 6 bases removed from V and 4 bases from J, the gap between germline ends came to 13 bases. Germline loops: CDR1 MDHEN, CDR2 SYDVKM. The length of the CDR3 is 13 residues. CDR3 sequence reads: CASSPHRAYEQYF. CDR3 in DNA: TGTGCCAGCAGCCCGCACAGGGCTTACGAGCAGTACTTC.

This chain links TRBV10-3 with TRBJ2-5; the D gene is possibly TRBD1 (6 bases). The V gene lost 1 base and the J gene lost 5 bases, with 14 bases spanning the gap. Germline CDR1 ENHRY, CDR2 SYGVKD. This CDR3 has 15 amino acids. As DNA, the CDR3 is TGTGCCATCAGTGAGTTAGGCAGGGGTATCGAGACCCAGTACTTC. The encoded protein is CAISELGRGIETQYF.

This clonotype appeared many times. V gene TRBV12-3 or TRBV12-4 combines with J gene TRBJ2-7; D unclear. The CDR3 runs 16 residues. Trimming shortened V by 4 bases and J by 0 bases, and 16 bases separated the two germline ends. CDR3 protein: CASSYRVRSSSYEQYF. Here the CDR3 DNA reads TGTGCCAGCAGTTACCGAGTCAGGTCCAGCTCCTACGAGCAGTACTTC.

The CDR3 spells CASSQVSGRVTDTQYF. The CDR3 DNA reads TGTGCCAGCAGCCAAGTTAGCGGGAGGGTGACAGATACGCAGTATTTT. V and J are TRBV3-1 and TRBJ2-3; 11 nucleotides align to TRBD2. Trimming took 1 base from V and 3 from J; bases not matched to a gene: 3. The CDR3 is 16 amino acids. Germline loops: CDR1 LGHDT, CDR2 YNNKEL (reference sequence).

In this sample, this clonotype turned up a few times. The chain has TRBV30 and TRBJ2-2; D is uncertain. The CDR3 consists of 14 residues. V dropped 3 bases and J dropped 1 base, with 9 bases sitting between them. Germline CDR1 is GTSNPN and CDR2 is SVGIG (reference sequence). DNA of the CDR3: TGTGCCTGGAGATGGGTGCGGAACACCGGGGAGCTGTTTTTT. Protein product: CAWRWVRNTGELFF. The full variable domain, with the rest looked up from reference TRBV30 and TRBJ2-2, is SQTIHQWPATLVQPVGSPLSLECTVEGTSNPNLYWYRQAAGRGLQLLFYSVGIGQISSEVPQNLSASRPQDRQFILSSKKLLLSDSGFYLCAWRWVRNTGELFFGEGSRLTVL.

The chain recombines TRBV27 with TRBJ1-1, with TRBD1 matching over 7 bases. The CDR3 covers 12 residues. Germline V gene data show CDR1 as MNHEY and CDR2 as SMNVEV (reference sequence). The J segment lost 8 bases and the V segment lost 5 bases, leaving 5 bases of the junction unmatched. The CDR3 reads CASSRETGEAFF. The CDR3 nucleotides read TGTGCCAGCAGTCGTGAGACAGGGGAAGCTTTCTTT.

The genes are TRBV12-3 or TRBV12-4 and TRBJ1-5; 8 bases are shared with TRBD1. CDR3 length: 15 amino acids. Losses at the gene ends were 7 bases for V and 5 bases for J; bases not matched to a gene: 10. In DNA form, the CDR3 reads TGTGCCAGCACCCATTCTTCGACAGGGGATCAGCCCCAGCATTTT. Protein product: CASTHSSTGDQPQHF.

This clonotype has a count of ten or more. The V and J genes are TRBV20-1 and TRBJ2-5; D remains unclear. The CDR3 spans 15 residues. Germline lookup yields CDR1 DFQATT and CDR2 SNEGSKA (reference sequence). V gave up 0 bases and J gave up 2 bases, with 13 bases separating them. The CDR3, as DNA: TGCAGTGCTAGAGATCTAACCGACGAACAAGAGACCCAGTACTTC. This encodes CSARDLTDEQETQYF.

This chain joins TRBV11-2 and TRBJ2-2; 10 nucleotides line up with TRBD2. In germline, CDR1 is SGHAT, CDR2 FQNNGV. Trimming removed 7 bases from V and 0 bases from J; junction bases left unmatched: 11. The CDR3 is 18 amino acids. The CDR3 reads CASTPLGLAGANTGELFF. The CDR3 bases are TGTGCCAGCACCCCCCTAGGGCTAGCGGGGGCGAACACCGGGGAGCTGTTTTTT.